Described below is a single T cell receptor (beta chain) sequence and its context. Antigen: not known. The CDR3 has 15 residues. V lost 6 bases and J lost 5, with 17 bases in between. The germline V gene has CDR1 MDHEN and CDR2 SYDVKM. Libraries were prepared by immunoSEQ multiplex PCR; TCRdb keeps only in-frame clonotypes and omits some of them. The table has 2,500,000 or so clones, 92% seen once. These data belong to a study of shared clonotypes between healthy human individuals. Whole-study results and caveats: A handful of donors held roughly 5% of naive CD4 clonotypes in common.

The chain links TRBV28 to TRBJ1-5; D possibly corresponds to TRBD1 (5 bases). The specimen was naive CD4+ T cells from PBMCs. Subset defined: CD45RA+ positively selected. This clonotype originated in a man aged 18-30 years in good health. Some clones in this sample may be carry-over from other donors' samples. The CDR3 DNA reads TGTGCCAGCAGCGTAGTCACAGGTCGCTATCAGCCCCAGCATTTT. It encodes CASSVVTGRYQPQHF.